Listed below are T cell receptor beta chains from one sample, sequenced in a study of T cell repertoires in cytomegalovirus infection. Using its own MiXCR run on the reads, TCRdb lists one record per CDR3 protein. The sample consists of around 800,000 distinct CDR3 sequences, 32% of them appearing once. Antigens for these TCRs are unknown. The source was cultured CD8+ T cells from PBMCs, collected from culture after CMV antigen stimulation. These TCRs come from a human donor in good health (CMV status not recorded). Some clones in this sample may be carry-over from other donors' samples. CDR3s include the opening cysteine and the closing phenylalanine or tryptophan. D genes are given only for firm matches. Size is stated for part of the rows, as once, few or many counts, or as a class when the clone is expanded.

D: NA
J: TRBJ2-5
V: TRBV20-1
size: NA
DNA: TGCAGTGCTAGAAGGGAAGGGGAGACCCAGTACTTC
CDR3: CSARREGETQYF

D: NA
J: TRBJ1-1
V: TRBV5-1
size: NA
DNA: TGCGCCAGCAGCCAAAAAGGGACCACTGAAGCTTTCTTT
CDR3: CASSQKGTTEAFF

D: NA
J: TRBJ2-3
V: TRBV18
size: few
DNA: TGTGCCAGCTCACCGACAGAGACTCGTCTTTTCGATACGCAGTATTTT
CDR3: CASSPTETRLFDTQYF

D: TRBD2
J: TRBJ2-5
V: TRBV20-1
size: NA
DNA: TGCAGTGCTAGAGCGGGGGGGACTAACTTTTGGCAAGAGACCCAGTACTTC
CDR3: CSARAGGTNFWQETQYF

D: NA
J: TRBJ2-5
V: TRBV2
size: NA
DNA: TGTGCCAGCAGTGAAGGCGCGGCGAGGAGACCCCAGTACTTC
CDR3: CASSEGAARRPQYF

D: TRBD2
J: TRBJ2-5
V: TRBV7-2
size: many
DNA: TGTGCCAGCAGCTTAGCCTGGACTAGCTGGGAGACCCAGTACTTC
CDR3: CASSLAWTSWETQYF

D: TRBD2
J: TRBJ2-2
V: TRBV4-3
size: NA
DNA: TGCGCCAGCAGCCCCAGACTAGCGGGGGGGCCCGGGGAGCTGTTTTTT
CDR3: CASSPRLAGGPGELFF

D: TRBD1
J: TRBJ2-2
V: TRBV7-9
size: many
DNA: TGTGCCAGCAGTTGGGTCCGGGGACAGGCGAACACCGGGGAGCTGTTTTTT
CDR3: CASSWVRGQANTGELFF

D: NA
J: TRBJ2-5
V: TRBV19
size: few
DNA: TGTGCCAGTAGTATCGGGAGCCCAGGAACCCAGTACTTC
CDR3: CASSIGSPGTQYF

D: NA
J: TRBJ1-2
V: TRBV2
size: NA
DNA: TGTGCCAGCGAAGGGACGTCTGGCTACACCTTC
CDR3: CASEGTSGYTF

D: NA
J: TRBJ1-1
V: TRBV2
size: NA
DNA: TGTGCCAGCAGTGAAGCTAGTGTTGGGGTCATGAACACTGAAGCTTTCTTT
CDR3: CASSEASVGVMNTEAFF

D: NA
J: TRBJ1-1
V: TRBV27
size: NA
DNA: TGTGCCAGCAGTTTAACAATGGGCGCTGACACTGAAGCTTTCTTT
CDR3: CASSLTMGADTEAFF

D: TRBD1
J: TRBJ1-2
V: TRBV6-6
size: few
DNA: TGTGCCAGCAGCCCAGGGACAGGGAGGATGGATGGCTACACCTTC
CDR3: CASSPGTGRMDGYTF

D: NA
J: TRBJ1-2
V: TRBV7-2
size: many
DNA: TGTGCCAGCAGCTTAGCGATTTCGCGGACGGAGAACTATGGCTACACCTTC
CDR3: CASSLAISRTENYGYTF

D: NA
J: TRBJ2-3
V: TRBV12-3/TRBV12-4
size: NA
DNA: TGTGCCAGCAGGGGGACTTTAGACAGGGCGGCGGATACGCAGTATTTT
CDR3: CASRGTLDRAADTQYF

D: NA
J: TRBJ2-7
V: TRBV7-6
size: NA
DNA: TGTGCCAGCAGCTTAATCAGCGTAAGCCCCTACGAGCAGTACTTC
CDR3: CASSLISVSPYEQYF

D: NA
J: TRBJ1-2
V: TRBV5-5
size: NA
DNA: TGTGCCAGCAGCTATGGGTTCGGGAGTAACTATGGCTACACCTTC
CDR3: CASSYGFGSNYGYTF

D: TRBD2
J: TRBJ2-1
V: TRBV20-1
size: NA
DNA: TGCAGTGCTAGAGATGGGAGCGGGGTGTCGTACAATGAGCAGTTCTTC
CDR3: CSARDGSGVSYNEQFF

D: TRBD1
J: TRBJ1-4
V: TRBV7-6
size: NA
DNA: TGTGCCAGCAGCCAAGACAGGGGAGCAACTAATGAAAAACTGTTTTTT
CDR3: CASSQDRGATNEKLFF

D: NA
J: TRBJ2-1
V: TRBV20-1
size: NA
DNA: TGCAGTGCTCCCAGGGAGCGGGTCTACAATGAGCAGTTCTTC
CDR3: CSAPRERVYNEQFF

D: NA
J: TRBJ1-6
V: TRBV5-8
size: few
DNA: TGTGCCAGCAGCTTGAGGGGGTTTGGTTCACCCCTCCACTTT
CDR3: CASSLRGFGSPLHF

D: TRBD2
J: TRBJ2-7
V: TRBV5-5
size: few
DNA: TGTGCCAGCAGCTTGGGGCTAGCGGGGGTAGAGCAGTACTTC
CDR3: CASSLGLAGVEQYF

D: TRBD1
J: TRBJ1-5
V: TRBV12-3/TRBV12-4
size: NA
DNA: TGTGCCAGCAGTTCACCCGGGACAGGGTATGGCCAGCCCCAGCATTTT
CDR3: CASSSPGTGYGQPQHF

D: NA
J: TRBJ2-7
V: TRBV12-3/TRBV12-4
size: few
DNA: TGTGCCAGCAGTTTCACGCCCTACGAGCAGTACTTC
CDR3: CASSFTPYEQYF

D: NA
J: TRBJ2-5
V: TRBV10-3
size: few
DNA: TGTGCCATCAGTGAGTCAGGTGGTAAAGAGACCCAGTACTTC
CDR3: CAISESGGKETQYF

D: TRBD1
J: TRBJ1-6
V: TRBV11-2
size: NA
DNA: TGTGCCAGCAGCTTACGACAGGGAGGTTCACCCCTCCACTTT
CDR3: CASSLRQGGSPLHF

D: NA
J: TRBJ1-1
V: TRBV6-5
size: NA
DNA: TGTGCCAGCAGTTACCTTCCGACACCGAACACTGAAGCTTTCTTT
CDR3: CASSYLPTPNTEAFF